This T cell receptor beta chain was recorded in a study of blood T cell repertoires in COVID-19. Study-level information: Sites in the United States, Italy and Spain provided acute and convalescent COVID-19 samples. Sample material is recorded as cDNA or gDNA derived from T cells, B-cell-depleted T cells, or PBMCs.

This CDR3 contains 14 residues. In germline, CDR1 is MDHEN, CDR2 SYDVKM. V was pared by 10 bases and J by 3 bases, with 13 bases between. Only in-frame clones appear in the TCRdb table, and some are missing; sequencing was by immunoSEQ multiplex PCR. The table lists under 200,000 clones, around 84% of them singletons. The chain couples TRBV28 to TRBJ1-6; weak D call: TRBD1 (5 bases). Sequencing input: peripheral blood. This TCR came from a man aged 45 to 65 with active or convalescent COVID-19. CDR3 coding DNA: TGTGCCACTACCCAGGGCAGCTATAATTCACCCCTCCACTTT. Its protein product is CATTQGSYNSPLHF.